This T cell receptor beta chain came from a study of cytomegalovirus exposure and HLA in healthy donors. Findings of the study overall: The availability of immune exposure information extended only to CMV serostatus. It was reported that the classifier diagnosed cytomegalovirus status with high specificity and sensitivity in both the original and validation cohorts. As a later analysis showed, a missense DCLRE1C variant was linked to trimming of TCR beta V- and J-genes.

Germline loops: CDR1 ENHRY, CDR2 SYGVKD. V shed 5 bases and J shed 13 bases, with 14 bases lying between them. This CDR3 has 11 residues. Notes on this clone: Antigen unknown.

PCR primers comprised 60 Vbeta and 13 Jbeta primers. Original analysis: In a later analysis, the count reached about 82 million unique TCR beta chains, with 9 million to 11 million shared. TCRdb's table, derived via immunoSEQ multiplex PCR, lists solely in-frame clones and lacks some. That table furnishes V, J and clone size, whereas the DNA furnished D and trimming. This table has 100,000 to 150,000 clones, about four fifths appearing once. The clonotype comes from a middle-aged man in good health and CMV-seronegative. The chain uses TRBV10-3 and TRBJ2-5, with D perhaps matching TRBD1 (5 bases). Specimen: PBMCs. The chain's CDR3 is CAISSQGLVYF. The CDR3 DNA follows: TGTGCCATCAGTTCTCAGGGCCTGGTGTACTTC.